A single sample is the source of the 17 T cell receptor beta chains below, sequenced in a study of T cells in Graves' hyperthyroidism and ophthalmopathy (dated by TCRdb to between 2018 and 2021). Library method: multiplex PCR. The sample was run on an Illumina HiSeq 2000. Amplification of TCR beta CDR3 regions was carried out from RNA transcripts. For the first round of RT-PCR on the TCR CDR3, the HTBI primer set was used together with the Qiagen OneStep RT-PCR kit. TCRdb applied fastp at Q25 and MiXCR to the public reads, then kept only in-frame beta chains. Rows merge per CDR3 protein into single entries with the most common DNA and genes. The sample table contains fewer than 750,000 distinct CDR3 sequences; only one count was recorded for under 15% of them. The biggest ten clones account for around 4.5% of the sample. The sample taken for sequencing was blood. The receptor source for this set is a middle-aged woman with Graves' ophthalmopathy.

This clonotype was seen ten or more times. The CDR3 nucleotides are TGTGCCATCAGAGGGCAAGAGGGGACTGAAGCTTTCTTT. Its translation: CAIRGQEGTEAFF. The chain joins TRBV10-3 to TRBJ1-1; D might be TRBD1 (5 bases). V lost 6 bases, J lost 5 bases, and 13 bases lay in between. The CDR3 is 13 amino acids. Per germline, CDR1 ENHRY and CDR2 SYGVKD.

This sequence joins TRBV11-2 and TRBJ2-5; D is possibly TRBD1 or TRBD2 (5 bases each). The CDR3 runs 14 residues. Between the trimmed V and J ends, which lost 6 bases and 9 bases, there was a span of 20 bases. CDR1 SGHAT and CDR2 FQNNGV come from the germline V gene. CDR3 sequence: CASRYGLDLGAQYF. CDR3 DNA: TGTGCCAGCAGATACGGACTGGATTTAGGGGCCCAGTACTTC.

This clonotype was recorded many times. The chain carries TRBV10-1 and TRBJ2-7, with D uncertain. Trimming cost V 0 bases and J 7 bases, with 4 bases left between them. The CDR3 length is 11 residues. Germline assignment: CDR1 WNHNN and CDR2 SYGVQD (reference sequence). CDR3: CASSESKEQYF. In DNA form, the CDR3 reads TGCGCCAGCAGTGAGTCGAAAGAGCAGTACTTC.

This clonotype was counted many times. CDR3 DNA sequence: TGTGCCAGCAGCTTATTGAGCCTAGATGAGACCCAGTACTTC. It codes for CASSLLSLDETQYF. The chain has TRBV7-8 and TRBJ2-5; D is ambiguous. CDR3 length: 14 residues. Germline CDR1 reads SGHVS; CDR2 reads FQNEAQ. V shed 2 bases and J shed 5 bases, with 12 bases lying between them.

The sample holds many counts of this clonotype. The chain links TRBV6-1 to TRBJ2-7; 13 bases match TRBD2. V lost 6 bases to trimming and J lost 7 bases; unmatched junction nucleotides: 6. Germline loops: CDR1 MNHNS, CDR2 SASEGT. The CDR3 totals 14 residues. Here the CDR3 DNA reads TGTGCCAGCAGAGAACTAGCGGGAGGGATAGAGCAGTACTTC. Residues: CASRELAGGIEQYF.

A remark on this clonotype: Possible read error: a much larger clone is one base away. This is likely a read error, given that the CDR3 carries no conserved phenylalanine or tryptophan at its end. The CDR3 nucleotides are TGCAGCGTTGAAGATCGAAAGGGTGGGTACGAGCAGTACCTC. Amino acid sequence: CSVEDRKGGYEQYL. This chain joins TRBV29-1 and TRBJ2-7; D is undetermined. The CDR3 length is 14 residues. V was trimmed by 0 bases and J by 4 bases, leaving 13 bases between them. Germline V gene sequence: CDR1 SQVTM, CDR2 ANQGSEA.

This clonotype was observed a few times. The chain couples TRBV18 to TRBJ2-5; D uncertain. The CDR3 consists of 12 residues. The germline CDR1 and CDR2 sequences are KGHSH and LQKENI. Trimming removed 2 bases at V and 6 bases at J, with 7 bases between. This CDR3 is CASSPIDQTQYF. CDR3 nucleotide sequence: TGTGCCAGCTCACCAATCGATCAGACCCAGTACTTC. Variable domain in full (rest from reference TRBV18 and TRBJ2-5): NAGVMQNPRHLVRRRGQEARLRCSPMKGHSHVYWYRQLPEEGLKFMVYLQKENIIDESGMPKERFSAEFPKEGPSILRIQQVVRGDSAAYFCASSPIDQTQYFGPGTRLLVL.

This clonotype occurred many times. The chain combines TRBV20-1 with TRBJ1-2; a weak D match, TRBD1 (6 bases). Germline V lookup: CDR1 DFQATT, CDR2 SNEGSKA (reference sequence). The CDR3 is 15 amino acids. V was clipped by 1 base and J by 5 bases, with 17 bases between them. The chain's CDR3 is CSARGTVFSGYGYTF. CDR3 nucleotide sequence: TGCAGTGCTAGAGGGACAGTCTTTTCGGGGTATGGCTACACCTTC.

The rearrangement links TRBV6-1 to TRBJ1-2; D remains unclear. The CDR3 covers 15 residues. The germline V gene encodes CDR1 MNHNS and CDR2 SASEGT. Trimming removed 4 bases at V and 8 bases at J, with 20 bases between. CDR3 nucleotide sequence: TGTGCCAGCAGTGTCAACCGAAAGGGCGCGGGCGGCTACACCTTC. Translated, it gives CASSVNRKGAGGYTF.

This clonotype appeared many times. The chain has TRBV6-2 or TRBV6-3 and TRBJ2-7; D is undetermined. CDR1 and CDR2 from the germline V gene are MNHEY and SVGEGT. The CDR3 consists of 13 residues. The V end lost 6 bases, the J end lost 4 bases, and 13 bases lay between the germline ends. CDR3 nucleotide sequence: TGTGCCAGCAGCGCCCCCGGTTCTTACGAGCAGTACTTC. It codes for CASSAPGSYEQYF.

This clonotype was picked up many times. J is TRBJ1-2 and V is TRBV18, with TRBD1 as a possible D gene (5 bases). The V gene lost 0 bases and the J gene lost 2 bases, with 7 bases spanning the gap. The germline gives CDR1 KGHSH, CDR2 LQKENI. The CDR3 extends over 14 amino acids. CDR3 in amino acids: CASSPPGLNYGYTF. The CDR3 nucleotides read TGTGCCAGCTCACCACCGGGGCTGAACTATGGCTACACCTTC.

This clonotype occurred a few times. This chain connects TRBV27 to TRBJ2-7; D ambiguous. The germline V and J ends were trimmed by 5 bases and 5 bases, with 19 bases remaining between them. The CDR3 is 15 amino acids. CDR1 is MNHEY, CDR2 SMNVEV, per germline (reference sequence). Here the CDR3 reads CASSPDVESSHEQYF. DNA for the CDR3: TGTGCCAGCAGTCCCGACGTCGAATCTTCTCACGAGCAGTACTTC.

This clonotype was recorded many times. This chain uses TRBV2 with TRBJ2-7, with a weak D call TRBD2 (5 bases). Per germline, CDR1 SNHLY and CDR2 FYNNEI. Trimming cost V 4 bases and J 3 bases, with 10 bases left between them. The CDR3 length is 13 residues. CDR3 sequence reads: CASSASTVYEQYF. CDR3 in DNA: TGTGCCAGCAGTGCTAGCACCGTCTACGAGCAGTACTTC.

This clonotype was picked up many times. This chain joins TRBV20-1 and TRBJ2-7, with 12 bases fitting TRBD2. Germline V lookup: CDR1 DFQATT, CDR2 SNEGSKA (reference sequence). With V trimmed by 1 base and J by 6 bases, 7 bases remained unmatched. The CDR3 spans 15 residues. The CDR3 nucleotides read TGCAGTGCTAGAGTAGGACTAGCGGGACGGGGCGAGCAGTACTTC. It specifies CSARVGLAGRGEQYF.

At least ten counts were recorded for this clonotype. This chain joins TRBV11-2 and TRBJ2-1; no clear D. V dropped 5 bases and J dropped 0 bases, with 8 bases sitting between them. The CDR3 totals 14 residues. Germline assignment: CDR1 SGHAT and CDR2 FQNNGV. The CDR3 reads CASSPVSSYNEQFF. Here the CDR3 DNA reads TGTGCCAGCAGCCCGGTGAGCTCCTACAATGAGCAGTTCTTC.

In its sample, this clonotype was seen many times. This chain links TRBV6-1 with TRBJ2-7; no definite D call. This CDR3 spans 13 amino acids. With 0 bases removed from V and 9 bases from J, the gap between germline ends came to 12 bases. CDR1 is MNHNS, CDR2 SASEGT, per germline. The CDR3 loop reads CASSEAYSLGQYF. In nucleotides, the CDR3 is TGTGCCAGCAGTGAAGCTTATTCCCTCGGGCAGTACTTC.

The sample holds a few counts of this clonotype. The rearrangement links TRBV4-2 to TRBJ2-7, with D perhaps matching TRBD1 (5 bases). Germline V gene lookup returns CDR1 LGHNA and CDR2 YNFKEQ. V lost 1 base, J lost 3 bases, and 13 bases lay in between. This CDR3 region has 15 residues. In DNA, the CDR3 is TGTGCCAGCAGCCAAGGAGCGAGACAGAACTACGAGCAGTACTTC. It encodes CASSQGARQNYEQYF.